A selection of T cell receptor beta chains follows, all from one sample in a study of T cells in Graves' hyperthyroidism and ophthalmopathy. TCRdb passed the multiplex PCR reads through MiXCR, listing each CDR3 protein once. The repertoire holds a few hundred thousand distinct CDR3 sequences, with more than 15% as singletons. Sequenced input: blood. The receptors shown here come from a woman aged 30 to 39 with Graves' hyperthyroidism. Both conserved end residues are part of each CDR3. D genes are given only for firm matches. Size tells how often a clone was seen (once, few, many) or the class of an expanded clone, and some rows leave it out.

size	V	D	J	length	DNA	CDR3
.	TRBV30	.	TRBJ1-4	13	TGTGCCTCGAGTGTAAAGACGTTGGAAAAACTGTTTTTT	CASSVKTLEKLFF
many	TRBV12-3/TRBV12-4	TRBD1	TRBJ2-7	15	TGTGCCAGCGGCCTCCGGGACAGGGGGATAAACGAGCAGTACTTC	CASGLRDRGINEQYF
few	TRBV5-4	TRBD1	TRBJ1-1	14	TGTGCCAGCAGCTTGGCCAGGGGGGACACTGAAGCTTTCTTT	CASSLARGDTEAFF
many	TRBV5-1	.	TRBJ2-3	14	TGCGCCAGCAGCTCGGGAGTGCTCACAGATACGCAGTATTTT	CASSSGVLTDTQYF
.	TRBV10-3	.	TRBJ1-1	13	TGTGCCATCAGTGAGTCGGACCGGATCGGAGCTTTCTTT	CAISESDRIGAFF
.	TRBV11-1	TRBD2	TRBJ2-1	14	TGTGCCAGCAGCTTAGATAGCGGGGGACAAAAGCAGTTCTTC	CASSLDSGGQKQFF
many	TRBV3-1	.	TRBJ2-2	14	TGTGCCAGCAGCCAATTTTTGGGGACCGGGGAGCTGTTTTTT	CASSQFLGTGELFF
.	TRBV10-3	TRBD1	TRBJ2-6	16	TGTGCCGCCGCCGGGACAGGGGGCTCTGGGGCCAACGTCCTGACTTTC	CAAAGTGGSGANVLTF
few	TRBV7-9	TRBD1	TRBJ2-4	18	TGTGCCAGCAGCTCAGCCGGGACAGGGGGCGATGTATACAACATTCAGTACTTC	CASSSAGTGGDVYNIQYF
few	TRBV15	TRBD1	TRBJ2-4	18	TGTGCCACCAGCAGTGGGACAGGGGGCGCCCCAGCCAAAAACATTCAGTACTTC	CATSSGTGGAPAKNIQYF
few	TRBV27	TRBD2	TRBJ2-2	16	TGTGCCAGCAAATCAGCGGGAGGGCTTAACACCGGGGAGCTGTTTTTT	CASKSAGGLNTGELFF